The 23 T cell receptor beta chains below all came from one sample that was sequenced in a study of T-cell reconstitution after alpha-beta-depleted transplantation in children. Preparation of the TCRbeta library was carried out with unique molecular identifiers. TCRdb independently ran MiXCR on the PCR reads; one entry per CDR3 protein. This sample yields about 540,000 distinct CDR3 sequences, of which about a sixth are seen a single time; approximately 3% belongs to the top ten. Source: PBMCs from the stem cell graft donor, taken from the stem cell graft. The receptors come from a human donor who donated a stem cell graft to a child with acute lymphoblastic leukemia.

This chain joins TRBV5-1 and TRBJ1-2; D is perhaps TRBD1 (5 bases). The germline CDR1 and CDR2 sequences are SGHRS and YFSETQ. The V end was cut by 4 bases, the J end by 5 bases, with 12 bases between. The CDR3 spans 13 residues. Here the CDR3 DNA reads TGCGCCAGCAGCGACTCGGGGCGATATGGCTACACCTTC. Encoded protein: CASSDSGRYGYTF.

This clonotype turned up a few times. This chain joins TRBV5-1 and TRBJ2-5; 7 bases align to TRBD2. J gave up 3 bases and V 2 bases, and 16 bases lay outside the gene matches. CDR3 size: 18 residues. CDR1 and CDR2 (germline): SGHRS, YFSETQ. The CDR3 sequence is CASSFDPGEGSVKETQYF. The CDR3, as DNA: TGCGCCAGCAGCTTCGACCCTGGGGAGGGATCCGTAAAAGAGACCCAGTACTTC.

The DNA for the CDR3 is TGCAGCGTTGGGGGGACCTCGGGGGAGCTGTTTTTT. This translates into CSVGGTSGELFF. The chain carries TRBV29-1 and TRBJ2-2; D may correspond to TRBD1 or TRBD2 (5 bases each). V was pared by 4 bases and J by 8 bases, with 11 bases between. The CDR3 has 12 residues. Looked up from germline, CDR1 is SQVTM and CDR2 is ANQGSEA.

Regarding this clonotype: At one end, the junction sequence differs from germline, possibly due to a read error. The V call is TRBV20-1, the J call TRBJ2-5; D might be TRBD2 (5 bases). There are 12 residues in the CDR3. Germline V gene data show CDR1 as DFQATT and CDR2 as SNEGSKA (reference sequence). In nucleotides, the CDR3 is TGCAGTGCTGGGAGAGGCTCAGAGACCCAGCACTTC. This gives the protein CSAGRGSETQHF.

V is TRBV5-1 and J is TRBJ2-7; D is unclear. V gave up 0 bases and J gave up 0 bases, with 13 bases separating them. The CDR3 contains 16 residues. From germline, CDR1 is SGHRS and CDR2 YFSETQ. The CDR3 reads CASSLGRELPSYEQYF. The CDR3 DNA reads TGCGCCAGCAGCTTGGGTCGCGAGTTGCCCTCCTACGAGCAGTACTTC.

The chain carries TRBV29-1 and TRBJ1-2; 8 bases line up with TRBD1. Trimming at V came to 6 bases and at J to 0 bases, leaving 12 bases not matched to a gene. Germline values: CDR1 SQVTM, CDR2 ANQGSEA. This CDR3 is 16 amino acids long. Here the CDR3 DNA reads TGCAGCGTCCCCGGGACAGGAGTGTATTCTAACTATGGCTACACCTTC. It encodes CSVPGTGVYSNYGYTF.

The sample holds a few counts of this clonotype. V usage is TRBV20-1 and J usage is TRBJ1-5; 11 nucleotides match TRBD1. The V segment lost 2 bases and the J segment 2 bases; nucleotides outside the gene matches: 11. Germline V gene lookup returns CDR1 DFQATT and CDR2 SNEGSKA (reference sequence). The CDR3 runs 18 residues. CDR3 protein: CSARPPGQGVSGNQPQHF. The CDR3 DNA reads TGCAGTGCTAGACCCCCGGGACAGGGGGTTTCTGGCAATCAGCCCCAGCATTTT.

The V call is TRBV20-1, the J call TRBJ2-7; 7 bases line up with TRBD2. Germline V CDR1 and CDR2: DFQATT, SNEGSKA (reference sequence). This CDR3 comprises 13 residues. V lost 7 bases, J lost 5 bases, and 11 bases stayed unmatched. The DNA for the CDR3 is TGCAGTGTCTCGAGCGGGAACGGCGACGAGCAGTACTTC. Protein: CSVSSGNGDEQYF.

Many counts were recorded for this clonotype. The V gene is TRBV20-1, the J gene TRBJ2-7, with 8 bases identical to TRBD1. The CDR3 spans 13 residues. The germline gives CDR1 DFQATT, CDR2 SNEGSKA (reference sequence). V lost 5 bases and J lost 3; bases outside the gene matches: 6. The CDR3 region is CSAPGQGDYEQYF. DNA of the CDR3: TGCAGTGCTCCTGGACAGGGAGACTACGAGCAGTACTTC.

The chain links TRBV20-1 to TRBJ2-1; D possibly corresponds to TRBD2 (5 bases). This CDR3 spans 15 amino acids. Germline CDR1 DFQATT, CDR2 SNEGSKA (reference sequence). The V end was cut by 1 base, the J end by 1 base, with 11 bases between. CDR3 amino acids: CSARGHEGSYNEQFF. CDR3 DNA: TGCAGTGCTAGAGGGCATGAGGGTTCCTACAATGAGCAGTTCTTC.

The chain couples TRBV5-1 to TRBJ2-7; TRBD2 agrees at 9 bases. This CDR3 comprises 15 residues. The J segment lost 5 bases and the V segment lost 4 bases, leaving 10 bases of the junction unmatched. The germline gives CDR1 SGHRS, CDR2 YFSETQ. Here the CDR3 reads CASSLGSGRSNEQYF. The CDR3 region has the DNA TGCGCCAGCAGCCTTGGTAGCGGGAGATCAAACGAGCAGTACTTC.

Only a few counts were recorded for this clonotype. The chain carries TRBV16 and TRBJ1-3; TRBD1 is a possible D gene (6 bases). In germline, CDR1 is KGHSY, CDR2 FQNENV. Deletions cut 4 bases from V and 2 bases from J, with 15 bases between. The CDR3 extends over 16 amino acids. CDR3 DNA sequence: TGTGCCAGCAGCCCCCGCTGGGGGACAACTGGAAACACCATATATTTT. Its protein product is CASSPRWGTTGNTIYF.

CDR3 DNA: TGTGCCAGCAGTGGGACTAGCTCTAGCATTCAGTACTTC. Translation gives CASSGTSSSIQYF. This chain connects TRBV12-3 or TRBV12-4 to TRBJ2-4, with TRBD2 identical over 9 bases. Unmatched junction bases numbered 5, after V lost 5 bases and J lost 9 bases. CDR3 length: 13 residues.

The rearrangement joins TRBV5-1 to TRBJ2-3; D may be TRBD1 or TRBD2 (5 bases each). V was clipped by 2 bases and J by 1 base, with 8 bases between them. There are 14 residues in the CDR3. Germline-derived CDR1 and CDR2 are SGHRS and YFSETQ. CDR3: CASSFGAGTDTQYF. For the CDR3, the DNA is TGCGCCAGCAGCTTCGGGGCTGGCACAGATACGCAGTATTTT.

This clonotype has just a few counts. V gene TRBV9 combines with J gene TRBJ1-4, with D possibly being TRBD1 (5 bases). CDR1 and CDR2 (germline): SGDLS, YYNGEE. Trimming took 3 bases from V and 1 from J, leaving 13 bases between them. This CDR3 is 16 amino acids long. CDR3 amino acids: CASSAYRGRTNEKLFF. CDR3 DNA: TGTGCCAGCAGCGCATATCGGGGCAGAACTAATGAAAAACTGTTTTTT.

This clonotype was found a few times. The CDR3 sequence is CASSELRGEYQETQYF. In DNA form, the CDR3 reads TGTGCCAGCAGCGAACTCAGGGGAGAGTACCAAGAGACCCAGTACTTC. The chain joins TRBV27 to TRBJ2-5, with TRBD1 as a possible D gene (6 bases). V shed 6 bases and J shed 0 bases, with 17 bases lying between them. Germline V gene data show CDR1 as MNHEY and CDR2 as SMNVEV (reference sequence). The CDR3 runs to 16 residues.

This clonotype was seen a handful of times. This chain links TRBV29-1 with TRBJ2-7, with unresolved D. Trimming shortened V by 4 bases and J by 3 bases, and 4 bases separated the two germline ends. Germline V lookup: CDR1 SQVTM, CDR2 ANQGSEA. The CDR3 has 10 residues. The CDR3: CSVVDYEQYF. In DNA form, the CDR3 reads TGCAGCGTTGTCGACTACGAGCAGTACTTC.

In this sample, this clonotype turned up a few times. This rearrangement joins TRBV5-6 to TRBJ1-6; D is uncertain. The CDR3 spans 14 residues. The V gene lost 0 bases and the J gene lost 7 bases, with 8 bases spanning the gap. Germline loops: CDR1 SGHDT, CDR2 YYEEEE. The CDR3 region has the DNA TGTGCCAGCAGCTTGGGTGGAGAGAATTCACCCCTCCACTTT. It codes for CASSLGGENSPLHF.

Only a few counts were recorded for this clonotype. The V and J genes are TRBV24-1 and TRBJ2-3; the D gene is possibly TRBD2 (6 bases). Germline CDR1 and CDR2: KGHDR and SFDVKD. The CDR3 length is 16 residues. V shed 0 bases and J shed 0 bases, with 9 bases lying between them. The CDR3 DNA is TGTGCCACCAGTGATTTGAGGAGGGGAAGCACAGATACGCAGTATTTT. The encoded protein is CATSDLRRGSTDTQYF.

J is TRBJ2-1 and V is TRBV7-2; TRBD1 or TRBD2 may be the D gene (5 bases each). V lost 2 bases, J lost 2 bases, and 13 bases lay in between. CDR3 size: 16 residues. Germline V gene data show CDR1 as SGHTA and CDR2 as FQGNSA. The CDR3 nucleotides are TGTGCCAGCAGCTTAAGGGACCTCCCCCCCTACAATGAGCAGTTCTTC. As protein: CASSLRDLPPYNEQFF.

This clonotype was observed a handful of times. This chain uses TRBV14 with TRBJ2-7; D gene uncertain. The CDR3 is made up of 14 amino acids. Trimming removed 0 bases from V and 4 bases from J, with 10 bases in between. Germline assignment: CDR1 SGHDN and CDR2 FVKESK. The CDR3, as DNA: TGTGCCAGCAGCCAAGATCTATTTAGTTACGAGCAGTACTTC. It yields the protein CASSQDLFSYEQYF.

The chain couples TRBV7-9 to TRBJ1-2; D remains ambiguous. Trimming took 1 base from V and 8 from J, leaving 11 bases between them. This CDR3 is 13 amino acids long. Per the germline V gene, CDR1 is SEHNR and CDR2 is FQNEAQ (reference sequence). This CDR3 reads CASSLEELSGYTF. DNA of the CDR3: TGTGCCAGCAGCTTAGAGGAGCTCTCGGGCTACACCTTC.

This clonotype has at least ten counts. The rearrangement links TRBV10-3 to TRBJ2-7; D perhaps matches TRBD2 (5 bases). CDR3 length equals 15 residues. From germline, CDR1 is ENHRY and CDR2 SYGVKD. The germline V and J ends were trimmed by 0 bases and 8 bases, with 17 bases remaining between them. CDR3 nucleotides: TGTGCCATCAGTGAGTCGACTCAATCGAGCGGACAGCAGTACTTC. It encodes CAISESTQSSGQQYF.